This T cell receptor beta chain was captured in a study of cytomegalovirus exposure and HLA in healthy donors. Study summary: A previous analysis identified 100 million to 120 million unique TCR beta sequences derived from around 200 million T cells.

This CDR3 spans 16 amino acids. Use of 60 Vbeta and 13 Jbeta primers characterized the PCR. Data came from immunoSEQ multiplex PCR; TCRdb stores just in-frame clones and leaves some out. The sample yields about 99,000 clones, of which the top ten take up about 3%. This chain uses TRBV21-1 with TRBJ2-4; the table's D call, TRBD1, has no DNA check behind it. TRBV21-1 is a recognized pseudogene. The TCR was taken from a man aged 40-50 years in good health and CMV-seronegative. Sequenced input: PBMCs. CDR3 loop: CASSSQGARGKNIQYF. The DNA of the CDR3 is TGTGCCAGCAGCTCCCAGGGGGCCAGGGGGAAAAACATTCAGTACTTC.